This T cell receptor beta chain emerged from a study of T cell changes during pregnancy in multiple sclerosis. The CDR3 extends over 15 amino acids. Germline values: CDR1 LNHDA, CDR2 SQIVND (reference sequence). V shed 3 bases and J 5 bases; nucleotides not matched to a gene: 6. Profiled with immunoSEQ multiplex PCR; TCRdb holds only in-frame clones, not every one. The repertoire holds around 31,000 clones, with 88% as singletons. This clonotype originated in a female donor in good health, enrolled as a control in a pregnancy study. The specimen was CD4+ T cells from peripheral blood mononuclear cells, collected in the first trimester of pregnancy. The genes are TRBV19 and TRBJ2-5; 10 positions agree with TRBD1. CDR3 protein: CASSMDRGAGETQYF. The CDR3 nucleotides are TGTGCCAGTAGTATGGACAGGGGGGCGGGGGAGACCCAGTACTTC.